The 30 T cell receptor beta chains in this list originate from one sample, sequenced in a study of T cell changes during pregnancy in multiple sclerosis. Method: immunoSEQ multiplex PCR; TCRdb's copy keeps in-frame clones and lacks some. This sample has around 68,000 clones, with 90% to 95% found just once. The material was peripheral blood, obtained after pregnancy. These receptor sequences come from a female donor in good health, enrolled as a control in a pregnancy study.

In DNA, the CDR3 is TGTGCCAGCAGCTTTTCCGGGACAGGGGATCCTGACACTGAAGCTTTCTTT. Encoded protein: CASSFSGTGDPDTEAFF. The chain couples TRBV7-8 to TRBJ1-1; TRBD1 aligns across 10 bases. J gave up 3 bases and V 3 bases, and 10 bases lay outside the gene matches. The CDR3 sequence is 17 residues long. The V gene's germline CDR1 is SGHVS and CDR2 FQNEAQ. The variable domain in full, completed from reference TRBV7-8 and TRBJ1-1, reads GAGVSQSPRYKVAKRGQDVALRCDPISGHVSLFWYQQALGQGPEFLTYFQNEAQLDKSGLPSDRFFAERPEGSVSTLKIQRTQQEDSAVYLCASSFSGTGDPDTEAFFGQGTRLTVV.

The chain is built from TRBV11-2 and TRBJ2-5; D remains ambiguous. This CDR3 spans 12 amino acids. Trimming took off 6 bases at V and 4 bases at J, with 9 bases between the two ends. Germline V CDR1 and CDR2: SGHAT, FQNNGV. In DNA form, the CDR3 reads TGTGCCAGCAGTTCAGTCAGAGAGACCCAGTACTTC. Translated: CASSSVRETQYF.

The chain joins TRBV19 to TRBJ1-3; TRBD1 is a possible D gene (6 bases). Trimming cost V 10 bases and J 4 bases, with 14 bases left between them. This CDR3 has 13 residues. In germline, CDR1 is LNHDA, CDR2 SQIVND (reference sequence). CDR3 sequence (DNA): TGTGCCACCCGGGACAACCGCGGAAACACCATATATTTT. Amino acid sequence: CATRDNRGNTIYF.

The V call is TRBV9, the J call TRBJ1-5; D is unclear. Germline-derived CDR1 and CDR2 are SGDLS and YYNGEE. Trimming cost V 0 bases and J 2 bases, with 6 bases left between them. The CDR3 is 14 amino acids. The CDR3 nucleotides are TGTGCCAGCAGCGTAGGGGCAGGCAATCAGCCCCAGCATTTT. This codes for CASSVGAGNQPQHF.

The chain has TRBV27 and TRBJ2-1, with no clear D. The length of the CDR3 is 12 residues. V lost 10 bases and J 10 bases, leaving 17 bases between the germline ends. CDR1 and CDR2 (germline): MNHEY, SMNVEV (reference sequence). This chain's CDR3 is CATIVAGSEQFF. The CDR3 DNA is TGTGCCACCATCGTAGCCGGTTCCGAGCAGTTCTTC.

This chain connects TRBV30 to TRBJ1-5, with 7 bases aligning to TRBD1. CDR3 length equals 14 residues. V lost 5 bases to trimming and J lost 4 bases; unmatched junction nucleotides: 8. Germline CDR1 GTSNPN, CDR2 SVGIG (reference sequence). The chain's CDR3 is CAWRPGTVNQPQHF. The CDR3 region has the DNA TGTGCCTGGCGCCCCGGGACAGTAAATCAGCCCCAGCATTTT.

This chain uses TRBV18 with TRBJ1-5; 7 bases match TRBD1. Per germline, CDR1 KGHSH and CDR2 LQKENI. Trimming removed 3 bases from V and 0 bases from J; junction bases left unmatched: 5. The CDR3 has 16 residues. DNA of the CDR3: TGTGCCAGCTCACCGTACGGACAGGATAGCAATCAGCCCCAGCATTTT. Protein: CASSPYGQDSNQPQHF. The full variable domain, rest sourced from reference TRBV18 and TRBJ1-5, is NAGVMQNPRHLVRRRGQEARLRCSPMKGHSHVYWYRQLPEEGLKFMVYLQKENIIDESGMPKERFSAEFPKEGPSILRIQQVVRGDSAAYFCASSPYGQDSNQPQHFGDGTRLSIL.

CDR3 DNA: TGCGCCAGCAGCCTAGATCCTGGACAGGACTATGGCTACACCTTC. The encoded protein is CASSLDPGQDYGYTF. The chain joins TRBV4-3 to TRBJ1-2; TRBD1 matches 7 bases. The CDR3 runs to 15 residues. Germline lookup yields CDR1 LGHNA and CDR2 YSLEER. The ends lost 4 bases at V and 3 bases at J; junction bases unmatched: 8.

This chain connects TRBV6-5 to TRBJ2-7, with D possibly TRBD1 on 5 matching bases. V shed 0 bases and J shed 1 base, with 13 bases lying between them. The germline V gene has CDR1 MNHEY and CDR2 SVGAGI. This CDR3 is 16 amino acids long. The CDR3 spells CASSYSSGLRSYEQYF. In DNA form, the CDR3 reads TGTGCCAGCAGTTACTCCTCAGGGTTACGGTCCTACGAGCAGTACTTC.

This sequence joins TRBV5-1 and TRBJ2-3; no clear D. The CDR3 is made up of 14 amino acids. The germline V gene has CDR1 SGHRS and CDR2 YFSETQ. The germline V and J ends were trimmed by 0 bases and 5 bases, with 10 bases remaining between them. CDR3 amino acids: CASSLGVSGDTQYF. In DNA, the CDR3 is TGCGCCAGCAGCTTGGGCGTTTCGGGAGATACGCAGTATTTT.

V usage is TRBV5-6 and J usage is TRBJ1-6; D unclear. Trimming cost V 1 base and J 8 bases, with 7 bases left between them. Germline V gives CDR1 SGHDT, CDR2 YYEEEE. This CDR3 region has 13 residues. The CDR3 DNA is TGTGCCAGCAGCTTGCGGTTGTATTCACCCCTCCACTTT. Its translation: CASSLRLYSPLHF.

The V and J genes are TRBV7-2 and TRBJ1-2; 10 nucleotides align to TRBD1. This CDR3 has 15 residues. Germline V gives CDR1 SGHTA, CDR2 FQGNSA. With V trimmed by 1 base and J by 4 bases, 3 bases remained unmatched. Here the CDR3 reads CASSLGTGGFYGYTF. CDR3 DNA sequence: TGTGCCAGCAGCTTAGGGACAGGGGGATTCTATGGCTACACCTTC.

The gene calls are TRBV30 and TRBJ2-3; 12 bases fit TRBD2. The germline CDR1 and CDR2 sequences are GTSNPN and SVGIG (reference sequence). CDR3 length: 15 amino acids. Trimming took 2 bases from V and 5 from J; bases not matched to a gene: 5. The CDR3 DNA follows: TGTGCCTGGAGTCCTAGCGGGGGGGCGAGAGATACGCAGTATTTT. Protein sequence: CAWSPSGGARDTQYF. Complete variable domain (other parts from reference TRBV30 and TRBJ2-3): SQTIHQWPATLVQPVGSPLSLECTVEGTSNPNLYWYRQAAGRGLQLLFYSVGIGQISSEVPQNLSASRPQDRQFILSSKKLLLSDSGFYLCAWSPSGGARDTQYFGPGTRLTVL.

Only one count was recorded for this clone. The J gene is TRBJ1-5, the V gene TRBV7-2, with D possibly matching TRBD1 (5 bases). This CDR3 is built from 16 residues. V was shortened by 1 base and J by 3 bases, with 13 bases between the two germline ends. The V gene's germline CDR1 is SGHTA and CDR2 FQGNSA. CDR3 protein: CASSLGGGRNNQPQHF. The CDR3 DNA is TGTGCCAGCAGCTTAGGGGGGGGACGGAACAATCAGCCCCAGCATTTT.

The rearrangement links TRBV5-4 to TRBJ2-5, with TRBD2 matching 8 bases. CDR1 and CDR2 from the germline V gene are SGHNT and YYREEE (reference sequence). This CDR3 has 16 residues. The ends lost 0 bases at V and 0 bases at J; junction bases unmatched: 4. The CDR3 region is CASSLGGGSYQETQYF. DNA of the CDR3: TGTGCCAGCAGCTTGGGCGGGGGGAGCTACCAAGAGACCCAGTACTTC. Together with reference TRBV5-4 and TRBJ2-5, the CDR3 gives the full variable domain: ETGVTQSPTHLIKTRGQQVTLRCSSQSGHNTVSWYQQALGQGPQFIFQYYREEENGRGNFPPRFSGLQFPNYSSELNVNALELDDSALYLCASSLGGGSYQETQYFGPGTRLLVL.

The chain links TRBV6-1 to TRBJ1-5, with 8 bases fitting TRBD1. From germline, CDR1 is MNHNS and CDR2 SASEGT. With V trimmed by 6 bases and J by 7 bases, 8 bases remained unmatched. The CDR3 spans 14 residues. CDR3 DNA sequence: TGTGCCAGCAGCGCCCGGGACAGGAAGCAGCCCCAGCATTTT. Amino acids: CASSARDRKQPQHF.

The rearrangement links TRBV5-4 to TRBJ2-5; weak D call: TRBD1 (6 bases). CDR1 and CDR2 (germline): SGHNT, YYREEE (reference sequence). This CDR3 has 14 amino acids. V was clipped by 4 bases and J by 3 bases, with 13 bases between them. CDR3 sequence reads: CASSTGTQKETQYF. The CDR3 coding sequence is TGTGCCAGCAGCACCGGGACACAGAAAGAGACCCAGTACTTC.

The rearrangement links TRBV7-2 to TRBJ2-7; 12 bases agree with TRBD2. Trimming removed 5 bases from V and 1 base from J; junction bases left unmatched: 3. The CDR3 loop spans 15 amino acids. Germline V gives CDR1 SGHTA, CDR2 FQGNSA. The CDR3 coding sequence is TGTGCCAGCAGCGCCACTAGCGGGGGGTCCTACGAGCAGTACTTC. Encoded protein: CASSATSGGSYEQYF.

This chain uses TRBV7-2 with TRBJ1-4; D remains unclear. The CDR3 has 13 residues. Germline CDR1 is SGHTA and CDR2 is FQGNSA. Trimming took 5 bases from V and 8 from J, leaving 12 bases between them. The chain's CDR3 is CASSPRRGEKLFF. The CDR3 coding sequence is TGTGCCAGCAGCCCCAGACGGGGAGAAAAACTGTTTTTT.

In DNA form, the CDR3 reads TGTGCCAGCAGTCGACAGGGCTGGGTTGAGAGCTACGAGCAGTACTTC. Its translation: CASSRQGWVESYEQYF. The gene calls are TRBV27 and TRBJ2-7, with 7 nucleotides matching TRBD1. CDR1 and CDR2 (germline): MNHEY, SMNVEV (reference sequence). This CDR3 comprises 16 residues. V shed 5 bases, J shed 3 bases, and the junction held 13 bases outside the gene matches.

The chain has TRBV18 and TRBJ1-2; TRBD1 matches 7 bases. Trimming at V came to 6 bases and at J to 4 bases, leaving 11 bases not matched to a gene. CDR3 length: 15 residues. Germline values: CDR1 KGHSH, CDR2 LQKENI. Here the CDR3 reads CASSKEKTGFYGYTF. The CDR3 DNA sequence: TGTGCCAGCTCGAAGGAGAAGACAGGGTTCTATGGCTACACCTTC.

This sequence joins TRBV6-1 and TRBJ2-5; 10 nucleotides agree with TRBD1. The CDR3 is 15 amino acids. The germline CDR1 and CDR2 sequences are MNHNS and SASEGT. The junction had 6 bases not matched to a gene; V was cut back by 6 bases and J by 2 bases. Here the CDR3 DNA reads TGTGCCAGCAGCCTAGGACAGGGGGGTCAAGAGACCCAGTACTTC. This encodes CASSLGQGGQETQYF.

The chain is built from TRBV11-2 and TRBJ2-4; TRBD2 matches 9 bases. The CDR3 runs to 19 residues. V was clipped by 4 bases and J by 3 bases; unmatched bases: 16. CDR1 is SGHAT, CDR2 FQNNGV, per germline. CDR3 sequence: CASSWGRGGDSRGKNIQYF. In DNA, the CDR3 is TGTGCCAGCAGCTGGGGGCGCGGGGGGGATTCCCGGGGCAAAAACATTCAGTACTTC.

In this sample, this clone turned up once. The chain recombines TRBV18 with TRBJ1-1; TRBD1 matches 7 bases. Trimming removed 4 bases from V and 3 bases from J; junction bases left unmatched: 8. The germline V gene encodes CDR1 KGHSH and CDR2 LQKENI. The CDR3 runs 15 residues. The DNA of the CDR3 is TGTGCCAGCTCACTCGAGACAGGGTCGGACACTGAAGCTTTCTTT. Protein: CASSLETGSDTEAFF.

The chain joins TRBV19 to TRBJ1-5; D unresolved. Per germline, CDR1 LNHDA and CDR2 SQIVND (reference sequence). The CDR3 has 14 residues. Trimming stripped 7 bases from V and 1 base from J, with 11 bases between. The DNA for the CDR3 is TGTGCCAGTACAAGAGGGAGGAGCAATCAGCCCCAGCATTTT. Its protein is CASTRGRSNQPQHF.

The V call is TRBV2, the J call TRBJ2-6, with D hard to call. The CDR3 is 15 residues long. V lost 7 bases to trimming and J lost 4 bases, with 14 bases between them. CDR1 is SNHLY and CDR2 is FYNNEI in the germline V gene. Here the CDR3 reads CASNILTPGANVLTF. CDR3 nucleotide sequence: TGTGCCAGCAATATTCTGACACCCGGGGCCAACGTCCTGACTTTC.

This CDR3 is CASSPRTETGGYTF. The CDR3, as DNA: TGTGCCAGCAGTCCCCGGACGGAAACAGGGGGCTACACCTTC. The genes are TRBV6-5 and TRBJ1-2, with a possible D match to TRBD1 (6 bases). Germline V lookup: CDR1 MNHEY, CDR2 SVGAGI. V lost 5 bases, J lost 8 bases, and 18 bases lay in between. This CDR3 comprises 14 residues.

The CDR3 reads CAGGGHGELFF. CDR3 DNA: TGTGCCGGAGGAGGGCACGGGGAGCTGTTTTTT. The gene calls are TRBV7-6 and TRBJ2-2; weak D call: TRBD2 (6 bases). The V end was cut by 11 bases, the J end by 7 bases, with 11 bases between. The CDR3 is 11 residues long. Per the germline V gene, CDR1 is SGHVS and CDR2 is FNYEAQ.

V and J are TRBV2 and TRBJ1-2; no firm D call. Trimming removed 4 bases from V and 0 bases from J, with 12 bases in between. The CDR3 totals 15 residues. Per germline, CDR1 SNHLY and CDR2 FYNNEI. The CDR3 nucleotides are TGTGCCAGCAGTGGATTCGAGGGAGCTAACTATGGCTACACCTTC. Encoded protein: CASSGFEGANYGYTF.

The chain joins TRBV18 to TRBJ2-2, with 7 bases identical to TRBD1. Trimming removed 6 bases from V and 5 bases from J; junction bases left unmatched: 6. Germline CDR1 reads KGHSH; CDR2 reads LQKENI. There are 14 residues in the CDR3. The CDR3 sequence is CASSRSGGTGELFF. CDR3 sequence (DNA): TGTGCCAGCTCGAGGTCAGGGGGAACCGGGGAGCTGTTTTTT.